This T cell receptor (beta chain) was profiled in a study of control samples from healthy donors and cancer patients. Sequencing used immunoSEQ multiplex PCR; TCRdb keeps in-frame clones, though not all of them. The table includes 90,000 to 95,000 clones, around four fifths detected once. Germline V gives CDR1 SGHTA, CDR2 FQGNSA. V shed 1 base and J shed 3 bases, with 9 bases lying between them. This CDR3 spans 14 amino acids. V and J are TRBV7-2 and TRBJ1-2; D is unresolved. This sequence was found in a man in his thirties or forties in good health. Sequenced material: blood. CDR3 loop: CASSLVAEYYGYTF. The CDR3 nucleotides read TGTGCCAGCAGCTTAGTGGCGGAGTACTATGGCTACACCTTC.